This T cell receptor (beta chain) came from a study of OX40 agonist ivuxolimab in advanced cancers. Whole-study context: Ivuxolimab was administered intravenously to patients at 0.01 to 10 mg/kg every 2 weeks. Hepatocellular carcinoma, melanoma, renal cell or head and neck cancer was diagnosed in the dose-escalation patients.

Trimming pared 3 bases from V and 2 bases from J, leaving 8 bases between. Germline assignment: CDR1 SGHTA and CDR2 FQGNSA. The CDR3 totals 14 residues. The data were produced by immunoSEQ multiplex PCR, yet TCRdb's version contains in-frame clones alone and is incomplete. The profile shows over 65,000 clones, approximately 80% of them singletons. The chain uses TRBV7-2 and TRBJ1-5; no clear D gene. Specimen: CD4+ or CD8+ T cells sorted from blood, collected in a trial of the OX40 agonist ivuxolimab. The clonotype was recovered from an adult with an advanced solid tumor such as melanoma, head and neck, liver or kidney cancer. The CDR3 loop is CASSLRRGNQPQHF. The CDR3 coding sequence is TGTGCCAGCAGCTTGCGAAGGGGCAATCAGCCCCAGCATTTT.